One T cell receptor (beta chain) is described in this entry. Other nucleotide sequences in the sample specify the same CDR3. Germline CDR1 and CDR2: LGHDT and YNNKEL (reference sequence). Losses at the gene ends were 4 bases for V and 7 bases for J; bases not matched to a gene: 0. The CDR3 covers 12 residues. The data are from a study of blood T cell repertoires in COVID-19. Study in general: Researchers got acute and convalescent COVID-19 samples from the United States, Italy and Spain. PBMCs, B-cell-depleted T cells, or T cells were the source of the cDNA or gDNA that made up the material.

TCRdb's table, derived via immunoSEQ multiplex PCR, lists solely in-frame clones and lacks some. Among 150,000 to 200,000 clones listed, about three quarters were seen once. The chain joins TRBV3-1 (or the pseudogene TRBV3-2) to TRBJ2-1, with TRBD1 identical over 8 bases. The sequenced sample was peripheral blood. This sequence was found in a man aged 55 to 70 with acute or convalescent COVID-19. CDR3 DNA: TGTGCCAGCAGCCGACAGGGGAATGAGCAGTTCTTC. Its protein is CASSRQGNEQFF.